These 29 T cell receptor beta chains came from one sample sequenced in a study of T-cell reconstitution after alpha-beta-depleted transplantation in children. Construction of the TCRbeta library involved unique molecular identifiers. TCRdb re-derived calls from the PCR reads in MiXCR, one entry per CDR3 protein. This sample has about 980,000 distinct CDR3 sequences, with about 29% found just once. This sample comprised PBMCs, mostly from graft donor cells, obtained 360 days after TCRalphabeta/CD19-depleted stem cell transplant. The source is a boy younger than two who had a stem cell transplant for SCID, so the T cells may come from the graft donor.

The V gene is TRBV18, the J gene TRBJ1-5; D gene uncertain. This CDR3 comprises 14 residues. The V gene's germline CDR1 is KGHSH and CDR2 LQKENI. V lost 3 bases to trimming and J lost 2 bases, with 8 bases between them. The CDR3 sequence is CASSPRKGNQPQHF. The CDR3 bases are TGTGCCAGCTCACCCCGGAAGGGCAATCAGCCCCAGCATTTT.

In the case of this clonotype: It is unclear where the CDR3 begins or ends on the DNA, so no DNA is shown, and the CDR3 is as TCRdb lists it. The rearrangement joins TRBV12-3 or TRBV12-4 to TRBJ2-7; TRBD2 was called by the table and not checked on the DNA. The CDR3 spans 15 amino acids, including both terminal residues. CDR3 amino acids: CASSYFGPLGYEQYF.

The gene calls are TRBV7-2 and TRBJ1-5; 8 nucleotides agree with TRBD1. The length of the CDR3 is 14 residues. Germline V lookup: CDR1 SGHTA, CDR2 FQGNSA. V dropped 6 bases and J dropped 6; count of bases not matched to a gene: 7. This CDR3 reads CASRQTGGGQPQHF. Here the CDR3 DNA reads TGTGCCAGCAGACAAACAGGGGGTGGTCAGCCCCAGCATTTT.

This chain uses TRBV2 with TRBJ2-2; perhaps TRBD1 as D (6 bases). Deletions cut 5 bases from V and 7 bases from J, with 17 bases between. CDR1 and CDR2 (germline): SNHLY, FYNNEI. CDR3 size: 15 residues. As DNA, the CDR3 is TGTGCCAGCAGTACACAGGGATTCCTGGACGGGGAGCTGTTTTTT. This gives the protein CASSTQGFLDGELFF.

This clonotype was detected only a few times. The chain joins TRBV9 to TRBJ1-1, with D maybe TRBD1 (5 bases). Germline CDR1 SGDLS, CDR2 YYNGEE. This CDR3 region has 14 residues. V lost 4 bases and J lost 2, with 12 bases in between. CDR3 in DNA: TGTGCCAGCAGCCCCCGACAGTTTAACACTGAAGCTTTCTTT. It is translated as CASSPRQFNTEAFF.

This clonotype was detected ten times or more. The V gene is TRBV12-3 or TRBV12-4, the J gene TRBJ2-2; TRBD2 might be the D (6 bases). Trimming pared 5 bases from V and 12 bases from J, leaving 16 bases between. The CDR3 totals 13 residues. CDR3 in amino acids: CASSPDHRGKLFF. CDR3 DNA: TGTGCCAGCAGTCCGGATCACCGGGGGAAGCTGTTTTTT.

The J gene is TRBJ2-3, the V gene TRBV18, with TRBD2 matching 7 bases. Trimming cost V 0 bases and J 4 bases; bases outside gene matches: 7. Per the germline V gene, CDR1 is KGHSH and CDR2 is LQKENI. The CDR3 is 16 residues long. This CDR3 is CASSPPGLGGADTQYF. In DNA, the CDR3 is TGTGCCAGCTCACCACCAGGCTTGGGAGGGGCAGATACGCAGTATTTT.

The table lists this clonotype with a few counts. The CDR3 region is CASSFPLLNTGELFF. The CDR3 DNA reads TGTGCCAGCAGTTTCCCCCTTCTAAACACCGGGGAGCTGTTTTTT. V is TRBV12-3 or TRBV12-4 and J is TRBJ2-2; D call uncertain. Trimming took off 3 bases at V and 2 bases at J, with 10 bases between the two ends. The CDR3 loop spans 15 amino acids.

The V and J genes are TRBV20-1 and TRBJ2-1; 7 nucleotides line up with TRBD2. The CDR3 totals 14 residues. The V and J ends lost 0 bases and 10 bases, in that order; junction bases with no gene match: 9. Germline CDR1 DFQATT, CDR2 SNEGSKA (reference sequence). The CDR3 here is CSARDFFLGGEQFF. CDR3 DNA: TGCAGTGCTAGAGATTTCTTCCTGGGGGGGGAGCAGTTCTTC.

The chain employs TRBV6-2 or TRBV6-3 and TRBJ2-2, with D possibly matching TRBD1 (6 bases). The CDR3 length is 17 residues. Trimming removed 6 bases at V and 3 bases at J, with 20 bases between. CDR1 and CDR2 from the germline V gene are MNHEY and SVGEGT. The CDR3: CASRSQGLKGYTGELFF. In DNA form, the CDR3 reads TGTGCCAGCAGATCACAGGGTCTGAAGGGCTACACCGGGGAGCTGTTTTTT.

In its sample, this clonotype was seen a few times. CDR3 nucleotide sequence: TGTGCCAGCAGCGTTCGTAGCGGGGGGGCCTGGGAGCAGTTCTTC. Protein: CASSVRSGGAWEQFF. The chain carries TRBV9 and TRBJ2-1; 11 positions agree with TRBD2. V dropped 2 bases and J dropped 10; count of bases not matched to a gene: 8. Germline values: CDR1 SGDLS, CDR2 YYNGEE. The CDR3 totals 15 residues.

This rearrangement joins TRBV29-1 to TRBJ2-5; D ambiguous. Germline loops: CDR1 SQVTM, CDR2 ANQGSEA. V was clipped by 4 bases and J by 7 bases, with 13 bases between them. The CDR3 spans 12 residues. DNA of the CDR3: TGCAGCGTTGGGGTTTCTTCGGCGACCCAGTACTTC. Its protein product is CSVGVSSATQYF.

The chain uses TRBV6-1 and TRBJ2-3, with 8 bases lining up with TRBD2. The CDR3 is 18 residues long. J was trimmed by 2 bases and V by 2 bases; bases with no gene match: 12. The germline V gene has CDR1 MNHNS and CDR2 SASEGT. CDR3 protein: CASSEYIGVAGPTDTQYF. In DNA form, the CDR3 reads TGTGCCAGCAGTGAATATATCGGAGTAGCGGGGCCCACAGATACGCAGTATTTT.

The rearrangement links TRBV10-3 to TRBJ1-2; D remains unclear. The CDR3 is 12 amino acids. In germline, CDR1 is ENHRY, CDR2 SYGVKD. Trimming took 2 bases from V and 8 from J, leaving 9 bases between them. The CDR3 nucleotides are TGTGCCATCAGTGAGAGAGCGGAGGGCTACACCTTC. The encoded protein is CAISERAEGYTF.

This chain links TRBV6-1 with TRBJ1-1; D remains ambiguous. V lost 8 bases to trimming and J lost 5 bases, with 18 bases between them. The CDR3 spans 14 residues. CDR1 is MNHNS and CDR2 is SASEGT in the germline V gene. As DNA, the CDR3 is TGTGCCAGCGCATCACATCTACCGGGGACTGAAGCTTTCTTT. This sequence encodes CASASHLPGTEAFF.

V is TRBV21-1 and J is TRBJ2-7; the DNA was not used to check the table's D call, TRBD1. TRBV21-1 is reported as a pseudogene. The CDR3 has 15 amino acids. DNA of the CDR3: TGTGCCAGTCCCCGTCCCCGGGGTGGGGGCTACGAGCAGTACTTC. This sequence encodes CASPRPRGGGYEQYF.

This clonotype was found a few times. The J gene is TRBJ2-7, the V gene TRBV5-1, with D tentatively TRBD2 (5 bases). Germline V gene lookup returns CDR1 SGHRS and CDR2 YFSETQ. Trimming cost V 0 bases and J 7 bases, with 14 bases left between them. The length of the CDR3 is 14 residues. The CDR3 DNA follows: TGCGCCAGCAGCTTGGTCGAGGGCAGCAGGGAGCAGTACTTC. This encodes CASSLVEGSREQYF.

This clonotype turned up a few times. The V call is TRBV10-3, the J call TRBJ1-4, with TRBD1 matching 10 bases. Germline assignment: CDR1 ENHRY and CDR2 SYGVKD. V was clipped by 4 bases and J by 5 bases; unmatched bases: 1. The CDR3 is 14 residues long. The CDR3 is CAISGTGGNEKLFF. The DNA of the CDR3 is TGTGCCATCAGTGGGACAGGGGGGAATGAAAAACTGTTTTTT.

In its sample, this clonotype was seen many times. This chain links TRBV4-2 with TRBJ2-3; the match to TRBD2 covers 7 bases. There are 17 residues in the CDR3. Germline-derived CDR1 and CDR2 are LGHNA and YNFKEQ. V gave up 4 bases and J gave up 1 base; unmatched junction bases: 11. The CDR3 region is CASSLAWLAVRTDTQYF. The CDR3 DNA follows: TGTGCCAGCAGCCTTGCTTGGCTAGCGGTTCGCACAGATACGCAGTATTTT.

This clonotype appeared a few times. The chain carries TRBV10-2 and TRBJ2-1; 9 nucleotides line up with TRBD1. This CDR3 comprises 12 residues. Germline V gene sequence: CDR1 WSHSY, CDR2 SAAADI. After removal of 10 bases from V and 4 bases from J, the junction contained 2 bases not matched to a gene. The CDR3 bases are TGCGCCACCGGACAGGGGTACAATGAGCAGTTCTTC. Translation gives CATGQGYNEQFF.

This chain uses TRBV5-4 with TRBJ1-1; TRBD1 aligns across 10 bases. Germline lookup yields CDR1 SGHNT and CDR2 YYREEE (reference sequence). After removal of 3 bases from V and 3 bases from J, the junction contained 2 bases not matched to a gene. This CDR3 region has 14 residues. The DNA for the CDR3 is TGTGCCAGCAGCTGGGACAGGGGCGACACTGAAGCTTTCTTT. Translated: CASSWDRGDTEAFF.

This clonotype was seen only a few times. V gene TRBV5-6 combines with J gene TRBJ2-5, with D uncertain. Germline assignment: CDR1 SGHDT and CDR2 YYEEEE. Trimming stripped 2 bases from V and 2 bases from J, with 7 bases between. There are 13 residues in the CDR3. The CDR3 DNA sequence: TGTGCCAGCAGCTTTCACCCGCAAGAGACCCAGTACTTC. Translation gives CASSFHPQETQYF.

The gene calls are TRBV5-1 and TRBJ2-1; 14 positions match TRBD2. Germline V gene lookup returns CDR1 SGHRS and CDR2 YFSETQ. V was pared by 4 bases and J by 9 bases, with 9 bases of the junction left unmatched. The length of the CDR3 is 16 residues. The CDR3 DNA reads TGCGCCAGCAGCCCGGGACTAGCGGGGGATATCCGTGAGCAGTTCTTC. This sequence encodes CASSPGLAGDIREQFF.

The V call is TRBV4-3, the J call TRBJ2-3; a possible D gene is TRBD2 (6 bases). The CDR3 spans 14 residues. Germline V gene sequence: CDR1 LGHNA, CDR2 YSLEER. V was trimmed by 0 bases and J by 4 bases, leaving 8 bases between them. The CDR3 DNA follows: TGCGCCAGCAGCCAAGAGACGGGAGCAGATACGCAGTATTTT. It codes for CASSQETGADTQYF.

This clonotype has more than one count but fewer than ten. The chain links TRBV6-5 to TRBJ2-7, with unresolved D. Germline CDR1 and CDR2: MNHEY and SVGAGI. The CDR3 runs to 14 residues. Trimming took 2 bases from V and 6 from J, leaving 14 bases between them. CDR3 nucleotides: TGTGCCAGCAGTTACCGGCGGATCCCGGCCGAGCAGTACTTC. This encodes CASSYRRIPAEQYF.

A few counts support this clonotype. This sequence joins TRBV3-1 and TRBJ2-5, with 7 bases lining up with TRBD2. V trimming: 4 bases; J trimming: 5 bases; junction bases outside the gene matches: 10. The CDR3 loop spans 15 amino acids. Germline V CDR1 and CDR2: LGHDT, YNNKEL (reference sequence). The CDR3 DNA reads as TGTGCCAGCAGCCGGAGGGGCGGGGGTGCGGAGACCCAGTACTTC. Protein product: CASSRRGGGAETQYF.

The J gene is TRBJ1-1, the V gene TRBV2; weak D call: TRBD1 (6 bases). Trimming took off 6 bases at V and 5 bases at J, with 13 bases between the two ends. The CDR3 runs 13 residues. Germline V gene data show CDR1 as SNHLY and CDR2 as FYNNEI. The CDR3: CASRPTGWTEAFF. Here the CDR3 DNA reads TGTGCCAGCAGGCCAACAGGGTGGACTGAAGCTTTCTTT. The full variable domain, in which reference TRBV2 and TRBJ1-1 provide the parts outside the CDR3, is EPEVTQTPSHQVTQMGQEVILRCVPISNHLYFYWYRQILGQKVEFLVSFYNNEISEKSEIFDDQFSVERPDGSNFTLKIRSTKLEDSAMYFCASRPTGWTEAFFGQGTRLTVV.

V usage is TRBV6-2 or TRBV6-3 and J usage is TRBJ2-7, with TRBD1 as a possible D gene (5 bases). V gave up 1 base and J gave up 3 bases, with 10 bases separating them. Germline V gene lookup returns CDR1 MNHEY and CDR2 SVGEGT. CDR3 size: 14 residues. The CDR3 spells CASSYWQGGYEQYF. DNA for the CDR3: TGTGCCAGCAGTTACTGGCAGGGCGGCTACGAGCAGTACTTC.

V is TRBV13 and J is TRBJ1-1; D remains unclear. V lost 5 bases and J lost 7, with 14 bases in between. The CDR3 has 13 residues. Germline lookup yields CDR1 PRHDT and CDR2 FYEKMQ (reference sequence). The CDR3 DNA sequence: TGTGCCAGCAGCCCGCCCATACAGAATGAAGCTTTCTTT. This translates into CASSPPIQNEAFF.